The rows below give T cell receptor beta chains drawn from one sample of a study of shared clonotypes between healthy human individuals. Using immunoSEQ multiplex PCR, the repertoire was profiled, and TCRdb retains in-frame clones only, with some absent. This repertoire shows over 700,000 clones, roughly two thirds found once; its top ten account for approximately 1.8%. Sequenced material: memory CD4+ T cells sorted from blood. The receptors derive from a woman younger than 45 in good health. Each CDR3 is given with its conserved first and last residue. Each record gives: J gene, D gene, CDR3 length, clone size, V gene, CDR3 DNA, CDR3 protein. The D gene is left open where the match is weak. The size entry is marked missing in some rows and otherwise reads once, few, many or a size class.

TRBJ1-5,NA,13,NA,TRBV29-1,TGCAGCGTTGAAGGGACAGCTAATCAGCCCCAGCATTTT,CSVEGTANQPQHF
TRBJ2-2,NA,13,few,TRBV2,TGTGCCAGCCGGCCATGGGTTTCCGGGGAGCTGTTTTTT,CASRPWVSGELFF
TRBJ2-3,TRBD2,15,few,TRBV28,TGTGCCAGCAGTACTAGCGAACGATACACAGATACGCAGTATTTT,CASSTSERYTDTQYF
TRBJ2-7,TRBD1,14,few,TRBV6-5,TGTGCCAGCAGACGAAGACAGGGGATCGCCGAGCAGTACTTC,CASRRRQGIAEQYF
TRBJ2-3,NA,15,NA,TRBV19,TGTGCCAGTACGCAGGGGAGGACTAGCACAGATACGCAGTATTTT,CASTQGRTSTDTQYF
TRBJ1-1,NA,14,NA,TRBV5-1,TGCGCCAGCGGGGTAGAGCCCTTAAACACTGAAGCTTTCTTT,CASGVEPLNTEAFF
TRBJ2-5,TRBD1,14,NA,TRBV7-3,TGTGCCAGCAGCTATACAGGGGGCGTTGAGACCCAGTACTTC,CASSYTGGVETQYF
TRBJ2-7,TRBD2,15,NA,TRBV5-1,TGCGCCAGCAGCCCGCTAGCGGGAACGACCTACGAGCAGTACTTC,CASSPLAGTTYEQYF
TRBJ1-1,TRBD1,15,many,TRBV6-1,TGTGCCAGCAGTGAGTTACAGGGGGTATACACTGAAGCTTTCTTT,CASSELQGVYTEAFF
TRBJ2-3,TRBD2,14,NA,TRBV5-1,TGCGCCAGCAGCTGGCAGACTAGCGGGGATACGCAGTATTTT,CASSWQTSGDTQYF
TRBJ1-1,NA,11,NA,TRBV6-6,TGTGCCAGCAGTCGGAACACTGAAGCTTTCTTT,CASSRNTEAFF
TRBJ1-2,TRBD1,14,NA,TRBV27,TGTGCCAGCAGTTTAGGACAGGGGGCCGGGGGCTACACCTTC,CASSLGQGAGGYTF
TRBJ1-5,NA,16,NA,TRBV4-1,TGCGCCAGCAGCCAAGATCTGTTGAGGGCAATTCAGCCCCAGCATTTT,CASSQDLLRAIQPQHF
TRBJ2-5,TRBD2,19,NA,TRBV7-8,TGTGCCAGCAGCCCCCTACGGACTAGCGGGAGGTCCACCGGGGAGACCCAGTACTTC,CASSPLRTSGRSTGETQYF
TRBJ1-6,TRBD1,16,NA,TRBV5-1,TGCGCCAGCAGCTTGCAGACAGGGATCTTAAATTCACCCCTCCACTTT,CASSLQTGILNSPLHF
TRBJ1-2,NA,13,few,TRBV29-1,TGCAGCGTTCAGAGGGGGAGGGCCTATGGCTACACCTTC,CSVQRGRAYGYTF
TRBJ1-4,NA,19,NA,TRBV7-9,TGTGCCAGCAGCTTTTCCGATTGGGTTCAGGGGACAACTAATGAAAAACTGTTTTTT,CASSFSDWVQGTTNEKLFF
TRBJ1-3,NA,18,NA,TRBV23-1,TGCGCCAGCAGTCAAGCCGATGGCGGTCGAGACTCTGGAAACACCATATATTTT,CASSQADGGRDSGNTIYF
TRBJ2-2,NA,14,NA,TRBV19,TGTGCCAGCTATGACAGGTTGAACACCGGGGAGCTGTTTTTT,CASYDRLNTGELFF
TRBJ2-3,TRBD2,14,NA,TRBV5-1,TGCGCCAGCAGCTTTGGCGGGAGATCCGATACGCAGTATTTT,CASSFGGRSDTQYF
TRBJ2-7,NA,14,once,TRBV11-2,TGTGCCAGCAGCTCACAGGCAGGAGCCTACGAGCAGTACTTC,CASSSQAGAYEQYF
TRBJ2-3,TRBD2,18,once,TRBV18,TGTGCCAGCTCACCAGGCCTAGCGGGAGGATCCAGCACAGATACGCAGTATTTT,CASSPGLAGGSSTDTQYF
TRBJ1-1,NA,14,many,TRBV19,TGTGCCAGTAGTTCCAAAACAGGGTCCGCTAAAGCTTTCTTT,CASSSKTGSAKAFF
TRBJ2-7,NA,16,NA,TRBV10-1,TGCGCCAGCAGATGCCAGGGCGGCAGCCCCTCCTACGAGCAGTACTTC,CASRCQGGSPSYEQYF
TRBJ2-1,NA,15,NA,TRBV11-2,TGTGCCAGCAGCTTAGTGGCGGAGGGGGGTTGGGAGCAGTTCTTC,CASSLVAEGGWEQFF
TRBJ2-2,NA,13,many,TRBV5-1,TGCGCCAGCAGCTACGGACAAACCGGGGAGCTGTTTTTT,CASSYGQTGELFF
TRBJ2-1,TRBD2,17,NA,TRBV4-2,TGTGCCAGCAGCCAAGATCCCAGCGGGGAGACCTACAATGAGCAGTTCTTC,CASSQDPSGETYNEQFF
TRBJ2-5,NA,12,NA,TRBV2,TGTGCTCAACAGAGCCTCCAAGAGACCCAGTACTTC,CAQQSLQETQYF
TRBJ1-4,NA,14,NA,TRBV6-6,TGTGCCAGCAGTTACGCGAAAGCTAATGAAAAACTGTTTTTT,CASSYAKANEKLFF
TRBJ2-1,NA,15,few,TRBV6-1,TGTGCCAGCAGTGAAATTGGGGCCTACTACAATGAGCAGTTCTTC,CASSEIGAYYNEQFF
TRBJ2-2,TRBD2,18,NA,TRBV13,TGTGCCAGCAGCCCCCGTGGGCTGGCGGGAGTAGGTACCGGGGAGCTGTTTTTT,CASSPRGLAGVGTGELFF
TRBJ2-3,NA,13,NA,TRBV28,TGTGCCAGCAAAGGGACCCTCACAGATACGCAGTATTTT,CASKGTLTDTQYF
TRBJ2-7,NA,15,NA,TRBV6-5,TGTGCCAGCAGCTCCCAGCCCCTGCCCTCCTACGAGCAGTACTTC,CASSSQPLPSYEQYF